Below are 17 T cell receptor beta chains sequenced from a single sample in a study of T cell responses to AZD1222 COVID-19 vaccine. Assay: immunoSEQ multiplex PCR; the TCRdb copy retains only in-frame clones and omits some. Of 130,000 or so clones in the sample, 65% to 90% are singletons; the top ten hold about 7.9%. The sample in question was peripheral blood, obtained 28 days after the second dose of the MenACWY control vaccine. Source of these receptors: an adult who received the MenACWY meningococcal vaccine as a control.

This clone was seen a single time. The V call is TRBV21-1, the J call TRBJ2-1; the D segment call TRBD2 is taken from the table without a DNA check. TRBV21-1 has pseudogene status. This CDR3 spans 15 amino acids. The chain's CDR3 is CASRRGLAGKEEQFF. CDR3 bases: TGTGCCAGCAGGAGGGGACTAGCGGGAAAAGAGGAGCAGTTCTTC.

A single count supports this clone. This CDR3 reads CASTLGGSTDTQYF. The CDR3 DNA follows: TGTGCCAGCACCCTGGGGGGGAGCACAGATACGCAGTATTTT. The chain recombines TRBV28 with TRBJ2-3; 7 nucleotides match TRBD2. Looked up from germline, CDR1 is MDHEN and CDR2 is SYDVKM. This CDR3 contains 14 residues. With V trimmed by 7 bases and J by 0 bases, 4 bases remained unmatched.

The chain couples TRBV7-8 to TRBJ1-5; D is unresolved. Trimming stripped 5 bases from V and 1 base from J, with 12 bases between. The CDR3 sequence is 15 residues long. Germline CDR1 reads SGHVS; CDR2 reads FQNEAQ. Written as DNA, the CDR3 is TGTGCCAGCAGCCCCACGGGGAGGAGCAATCAGCCCCAGCATTTT. Its protein product is CASSPTGRSNQPQHF.

The chain uses TRBV7-9 and TRBJ2-3, with 7 bases that match TRBD2. CDR3 length equals 14 residues. Germline V lookup: CDR1 SEHNR, CDR2 FQNEAQ (reference sequence). J lost 1 base, V lost 5 bases, and 3 bases had no gene match. This CDR3 is CASSRSGGTDTQYF. DNA for the CDR3: TGTGCCAGCAGCCGGAGCGGGGGCACAGATACGCAGTATTTT.

The chain recombines TRBV11-3 with TRBJ1-3, with unresolved D. The CDR3 spans 14 residues. The V end lost 1 base, the J end lost 0 bases, and 4 bases lay between the germline ends. CDR1 is SGHNT, CDR2 YENEEA, per germline. The CDR3: CASSLGVSGNTIYF. The CDR3 DNA is TGTGCCAGCAGCTTAGGGGTCTCTGGAAACACCATATATTTT. Drawing the rest from reference TRBV11-3 and TRBJ1-3, the complete variable domain is EAGVVQSPRYKIIEKKQPVAFWCNPISGHNTLYWYLQNLGQGPELLIRYENEEAVDDSQLPKDRFSAERLKGVDSTLKIQPAELGDSAVYLCASSLGVSGNTIYFGEGSWLTVV.

This sequence joins TRBV20-1 and TRBJ1-1; D call uncertain. CDR3 length: 16 residues. Per the germline V gene, CDR1 is DFQATT and CDR2 is SNEGSKA (reference sequence). V dropped 3 bases and J dropped 4 bases, with 21 bases sitting between them. The CDR3, as DNA: TGCAGTGCTAGTGCTCCCGGGAAGGGAGGGATCACTGAAGCTTTCTTT. Its protein product is CSASAPGKGGITEAFF.

The chain links TRBV28 to TRBJ2-5; 8 nucleotides line up with TRBD2. The J segment lost 5 bases and the V segment lost 3 bases, leaving 8 bases of the junction unmatched. In germline, CDR1 is MDHEN, CDR2 SYDVKM. CDR3 length: 15 amino acids. The CDR3 region has the DNA TGTGCCAGCAGTTTTCCAGCGGGGGCCCCTGAGACCCAGTACTTC. Translating it yields CASSFPAGAPETQYF.

The chain joins TRBV5-5 to TRBJ2-2; maybe TRBD2 (7 bases). Germline V gives CDR1 SGHKS, CDR2 YYEKEE (reference sequence). This CDR3 is 18 amino acids long. Between the trimmed V and J ends, which lost 0 bases and 6 bases, there was a span of 21 bases. In nucleotides, the CDR3 is TGTGCCAGCAGCTTGGAGATCGGGGGGCGGATAACGGCCGGGGAGCTGTTTTTT. Protein sequence: CASSLEIGGRITAGELFF.

The genes are TRBV29-1 and TRBJ1-2; D perhaps matches TRBD1 (6 bases). V was cut by 2 bases and J by 2 bases, with 9 bases left in between. Germline V gives CDR1 SQVTM, CDR2 ANQGSEA. This CDR3 has 13 amino acids. This CDR3 is CSVELGGNYGYTF. The CDR3 DNA reads TGCAGCGTTGAATTAGGGGGGAACTATGGCTACACCTTC.

J is TRBJ1-2 and V is TRBV6-1, with a tentative D call TRBD1 (5 bases). This CDR3 region has 15 residues. Trimming took off 3 bases at V and 4 bases at J, with 15 bases between the two ends. Germline lookup yields CDR1 MNHNS and CDR2 SASEGT. The CDR3 DNA reads as TGTGCCAGCAGTGAGGGGCATCCTGGGGGCTATGGCTACACCTTC. Translation gives CASSEGHPGGYGYTF.

This sequence joins TRBV28 and TRBJ1-5; D possibly corresponds to TRBD1 (5 bases). The CDR3 consists of 15 residues. V lost 4 bases to trimming and J lost 7 bases, with 17 bases between them. In germline, CDR1 is MDHEN, CDR2 SYDVKM. This CDR3 is CASSSLAGSKQPQHF. The CDR3 DNA reads TGTGCCAGCAGTTCTCTGGCAGGGAGTAAACAGCCCCAGCATTTT.

J is TRBJ2-7 and V is TRBV7-4; TRBD1 or TRBD2 may be the D gene (5 bases each). Per the germline V gene, CDR1 is SGHVT and CDR2 is SQSDAQ. V was shortened by 2 bases and J by 3 bases, with 8 bases between the two germline ends. CDR3 length: 13 residues. The DNA of the CDR3 is TGTGCCAGCAGCTTATGGGACGGCTACGAGCAGTACGTC. Translated: CASSLWDGYEQYV.

V gene TRBV6-1 combines with J gene TRBJ1-5, with unresolved D. Germline CDR1 MNHNS, CDR2 SASEGT. The CDR3 length is 14 residues. The V and J ends lost 1 base and 2 bases respectively, with 6 bases between them. The CDR3 loop reads CASSEGPGNQPQHF. For the CDR3, the DNA is TGTGCCAGCAGTGAAGGTCCCGGCAATCAGCCCCAGCATTTT.

This rearrangement joins TRBV7-9 to TRBJ2-7; the D gene is possibly TRBD1 (6 bases). V dropped 0 bases and J dropped 9 bases, with 12 bases sitting between them. This CDR3 contains 13 residues. Germline lookup yields CDR1 SEHNR and CDR2 FQNEAQ (reference sequence). The CDR3 reads CASSLAGQLGQYV. In DNA, the CDR3 is TGTGCCAGCAGCTTAGCCGGACAGCTTGGGCAGTACGTC.

This CDR3 reads CASSEGTSGSNEQFF. In DNA form, the CDR3 reads TGTGCCAGCAGCGAGGGGACTAGCGGGAGCAATGAGCAGTTCTTC. The rearrangement uses TRBV7-2 and TRBJ2-1, with 14 bases fitting TRBD2. Germline V CDR1 and CDR2: SGHTA, FQGNSA. The junction had 3 bases not matched to a gene; V was cut back by 5 bases and J by 6 bases. The CDR3 covers 15 residues. Full variable domain (missing parts from reference TRBV7-2 and TRBJ2-1): GAGVSQSPSNKVTEKGKDVELRCDPISGHTALYWYRQSLGQGLEFLIYFQGNSAPDKSGLPSDRFSAERTGGSVSTLTIQRTQQEDSAVYLCASSEGTSGSNEQFFGPGTRLTVL.

The CDR3 nucleotides are TGTGCCAGTGGACAGGGCAATCAGCCCCAGCATTTT. Encoded protein: CASGQGNQPQHF. This chain links TRBV6-5 with TRBJ1-5, with 7 bases lining up with TRBD1. CDR3 length equals 12 residues. Per germline, CDR1 MNHEY and CDR2 SVGAGI. The J segment lost 2 bases and the V segment lost 9 bases, leaving 1 base of the junction unmatched.

The V and J genes are TRBV6-5 and TRBJ1-1; tentatively, D is TRBD1 (5 bases). The CDR3 length is 13 residues. Germline loops: CDR1 MNHEY, CDR2 SVGAGI. V was clipped by 5 bases and J by 1 base, with 8 bases between them. Here the CDR3 DNA reads TGTGCCAGCAGTCGACAGACGAACACTGAAGCTTTCTTT. Its protein product is CASSRQTNTEAFF.